This T cell receptor (beta chain) was obtained from a study of blood T cell repertoires in COVID-19. On the study more broadly: Samples taken during acute and convalescent COVID-19 were collected in the United States, Italy and Spain.

Assay used: immunoSEQ multiplex PCR; TCRdb lists only in-frame clones, some missing. This table has about 140,000 clones, about 79% appearing once. With V trimmed by 2 bases and J by 1 base, 6 bases remained unmatched. The CDR3 spans 16 residues. Germline V gene lookup returns CDR1 MDHEN and CDR2 SYDVKM. V gene TRBV28 combines with J gene TRBJ2-3; 7 bases map to TRBD1. The sequence was obtained from a woman aged 50 to 60 who had recovered from COVID-19. The sample consisted of PBMCs or T cells enriched from blood (not recorded which). CDR3 sequence reads: CASSLPRQGGTDTQYF. As DNA, the CDR3 is TGTGCCAGCAGTTTACCTCGACAGGGTGGCACAGATACGCAGTATTTT.